This T cell receptor (beta chain) was found in a study of cytomegalovirus exposure and HLA in healthy donors. Whole-study results and caveats: Productive status was seen about 90% or about 30% of the time for most TCR beta V segments in an earlier analysis.

There are 15 residues in the CDR3. Germline lookup yields CDR1 SGHDT and CDR2 YYEEEE. V dropped 4 bases and J dropped 2 bases, with 14 bases sitting between them. With regard to this clone: What it binds is unknown.

PCR was performed using 60 Vbeta and 13 Jbeta primers. Measured with immunoSEQ multiplex PCR; TCRdb has only the in-frame clones, and not every one. This table has approximately 170,000 clones, 73% appearing once. The V gene is TRBV5-6, the J gene TRBJ2-3; the D gene is possibly TRBD2 (6 bases). Sequenced sample: PBMCs. The TCR was taken from a young woman in good health and CMV-seropositive. The CDR3: CASSLPGLYTDTQYF. CDR3 nucleotide sequence: TGTGCCAGCAGCCTTCCGGGACTGTACACAGATACGCAGTATTTT.